The 25 T cell receptor beta chains presented below share a single source sample, sequenced in a study of CD8 T cells in Susac syndrome (dated by TCRdb to between 2018 and 2020). To prepare the library, the immunoSEQ multiplex PCR assay was applied. RNA was extracted using the RNeasy kit, and roughly 0.5 to 1 microgram was reverse transcribed with random hexamers. Clones were called with MiXCR by TCRdb after fastp trimmed the public reads at Q25, and only in-frame beta chains were retained. Every entry covers one CDR3 protein and lists the most common genes and DNA from its rows. This sample comprises roughly 190,000 distinct CDR3 sequences, 95% of them detected only once. Of the sample, 0.098% falls within the top ten clones. Sample: CD4+ T cells from PBMCs. The receptors were gathered from a human donor with Susac syndrome.

V is TRBV13 and J is TRBJ1-2; weak D call: TRBD1 (5 bases). Germline-derived CDR1 and CDR2 are PRHDT and FYEKMQ (reference sequence). The CDR3 totals 13 residues. The V and J ends lost 8 bases and 13 bases respectively, with 23 bases between them. The CDR3 DNA follows: TGTGCCAGCCACCCCCGGGGCCGCCAAGAGGTCACCTTC. Encoded protein: CASHPRGRQEVTF. Full variable domain (missing parts from reference TRBV13 and TRBJ1-2): AAGVIQSPRHLIKEKRETATLKCYPIPRHDTVYWYQQGPGQDPQFLISFYEKMQSDKGSIPDRFSAQQFSDYHSELNMSSLELGDSALYFCASHPRGRQEVTFGSGTRLTVV.

The CDR3 here is CAWLRQGADTEAFF. In nucleotides, the CDR3 is TGTGCCTGGCTTAGACAGGGGGCAGACACTGAAGCTTTCTTT. The V gene is TRBV30, the J gene TRBJ1-1; 10 bases map to TRBD1. Germline CDR1 is GTSNPN and CDR2 is SVGIG (reference sequence). This CDR3 region has 14 residues. Trimming removed 5 bases from V and 3 bases from J; junction bases left unmatched: 6.

This clonotype was recorded only once. This sequence joins TRBV5-4 and TRBJ2-3; D is uncertain. The CDR3 contains 16 residues. The germline V and J ends were trimmed by 0 bases and 0 bases, with 11 bases remaining between them. Germline CDR1 SGHNT, CDR2 YYREEE (reference sequence). The CDR3 bases are TGTGCCAGCAGCTTGGGGCCGGACGGAAGCACAGATACGCAGTATTTT. This codes for CASSLGPDGSTDTQYF.

The chain links TRBV6-2 or TRBV6-3 to TRBJ2-2, with D possibly TRBD2 on 6 matching bases. V shed 3 bases and J shed 6 bases, with 17 bases lying between them. CDR1 and CDR2 from the germline V gene are MNHEY and SVGEGT. CDR3 length equals 16 residues. CDR3 sequence (DNA): TGTGCCAGCAGTTATTGGAGCGGGTCTTCGGCCGGGGAGCTGTTTTTT. It yields the protein CASSYWSGSSAGELFF.

This chain joins TRBV7-3 and TRBJ2-1, with D possibly matching TRBD1 (5 bases). This CDR3 has 13 residues. The V gene's germline CDR1 is SGHTA and CDR2 FQGTGA. The V gene lost 8 bases and the J gene lost 5 bases, with 13 bases spanning the gap. CDR3 in amino acids: CASGAPTDNEQFF. The CDR3 DNA is TGTGCCAGCGGGGCACCAACCGACAATGAGCAGTTCTTC. The complete variable domain, with remaining parts taken from reference TRBV7-3 and TRBJ2-1, reads GAGVSQTPSNKVTEKGKYVELRCDPISGHTALYWYRQSLGQGPEFLIYFQGTGAADDSGLPNDRFFAVRPEGSVSTLKIQRTERGDSAVYLCASGAPTDNEQFFGPGTRLTVL.

The chain links TRBV20-1 to TRBJ2-1; D remains unclear. Trimming stripped 6 bases from V and 9 bases from J, with 15 bases between. The CDR3 is 12 amino acids. From germline, CDR1 is DFQATT and CDR2 SNEGSKA (reference sequence). The CDR3 sequence is CSAHSGESEQFF. The DNA of the CDR3 is TGCAGTGCCCATAGTGGCGAGAGTGAGCAGTTCTTC.

This chain links TRBV11-2 with TRBJ2-2; D ambiguous. The CDR3 runs to 13 residues. Germline V gene lookup returns CDR1 SGHAT and CDR2 FQNNGV. V was shortened by 5 bases and J by 1 base, with 5 bases between the two germline ends. CDR3 DNA: TGTGCCAGCAGCGTGGGGAACACCGGGGAGCTGTTTTTT. Amino acids: CASSVGNTGELFF.

The rearrangement joins TRBV20-1 to TRBJ1-2, with a tentative D call TRBD1 (5 bases). Germline V gives CDR1 DFQATT, CDR2 SNEGSKA (reference sequence). The V gene lost 3 bases and the J gene lost 6 bases, with 17 bases spanning the gap. The CDR3 has 14 amino acids. The CDR3 spells CSASPGTSPDGYTF. The CDR3 bases are TGCAGTGCTAGCCCCGGGACGTCCCCGGATGGCTACACCTTC.

The table lists this clonotype with a count of one. The chain recombines TRBV27 with TRBJ1-2, with 9 bases aligning to TRBD1. This CDR3 comprises 13 residues. Germline CDR1 is MNHEY and CDR2 is SMNVEV (reference sequence). V shed 4 bases, J shed 8 bases, and the junction held 5 bases outside the gene matches. CDR3 nucleotides: TGTGCCAGCAGTTGGGGGACAGGGAACGGCTACACCTTC. This sequence encodes CASSWGTGNGYTF.

The chain links TRBV6-2 or TRBV6-3 to TRBJ2-2; D is unresolved. Per germline, CDR1 MNHEY and CDR2 SVGEGT. The CDR3 consists of 18 residues. Trimming took 4 bases from V and 0 from J, leaving 18 bases between them. CDR3 region: CASSSAQKTSPNTGELFF. The CDR3 DNA reads as TGTGCCAGCAGTTCCGCCCAAAAGACAAGCCCGAACACCGGGGAGCTGTTTTTT.

About this clonotype: One end of the junction does not line up with germline, which may come from a read error. The genes are TRBV6-6 and TRBJ2-1, with D possibly being TRBD2 (5 bases). The CDR3 is 12 amino acids. Per germline, CDR1 MNHNY and CDR2 SVGAGI (reference sequence). CDR3 residues: CASSYQPQREIF. CDR3 DNA: TGTGCCAGCAGTTATCAACCCCAGAGGGAGATCTTC.

V and J are TRBV3-1 and TRBJ2-1; TRBD1 matches 7 bases. The CDR3 is made up of 15 amino acids. Trimming removed 7 bases from V and 4 bases from J; junction bases left unmatched: 10. Germline-derived CDR1 and CDR2 are LGHDT and YNNKEL (reference sequence). The CDR3 region is CASTFEGATYNEQFF. For the CDR3, the DNA is TGTGCCAGCACATTCGAGGGGGCTACTTACAATGAGCAGTTCTTC.

V and J are TRBV6-1 and TRBJ2-5; TRBD2 agrees at 11 bases. The CDR3 loop spans 15 amino acids. With 6 bases clipped from V and 4 bases from J, the junction kept 7 bases outside the gene matches. Germline V gives CDR1 MNHNS, CDR2 SASEGT. CDR3 in amino acids: CASRVAGGPGETQYF. The CDR3 DNA sequence: TGTGCCAGCAGAGTAGCGGGGGGGCCGGGAGAGACCCAGTACTTC.

The V and J genes are TRBV7-3 and TRBJ2-3, with 7 bases matching TRBD2. Looked up from germline, CDR1 is SGHTA and CDR2 is FQGTGA. The CDR3 extends over 15 amino acids. V shed 1 base and J 2 bases; nucleotides not matched to a gene: 3. Written as DNA, the CDR3 is TGTGCCAGCAGCTTAAACGGGGGGAACACAGATACGCAGTATTTT. Translating it yields CASSLNGGNTDTQYF.

With regard to this clonotype: Compared with germline, one end of the junction differs, possibly owing to a read error. This chain links TRBV3-1 with TRBJ2-1, with 12 bases lining up with TRBD2. The V gene's germline CDR1 is LGHDT and CDR2 YNNKEL (reference sequence). The CDR3 consists of 13 residues. CDR3 nucleotide sequence: TGTGCTAGCAGGACTAGCGGGGACAATGAGCAGTTCTTC. Its protein product is CASRTSGDNEQFF.

CDR3 bases: TGTGCCAGCACCCCGAGGACTAGCGCCTACAATGAGCAGTTCTTC. Protein sequence: CASTPRTSAYNEQFF. The chain combines TRBV5-8 with TRBJ2-1; 9 nucleotides match TRBD2. The CDR3 is 15 amino acids. J gave up 2 bases and V 6 bases, and 6 bases lay outside the gene matches. In germline, CDR1 is SGHTS, CDR2 YDEGEE.

The chain combines TRBV4-2 with TRBJ2-7; D assignment may be TRBD1 or TRBD2 (5 bases each). CDR1 and CDR2 from the germline V gene are LGHNA and YNFKEQ. Trimming took 7 bases from V and 7 from J, leaving 17 bases between them. The CDR3 is made up of 13 amino acids. In nucleotides, the CDR3 is TGTGCCAGCAAGGGGCCTTCTGGCGGGGAGCAGTACTTC. This codes for CASKGPSGGEQYF.

V gene TRBV25-1 combines with J gene TRBJ2-3; perhaps D is TRBD1 or TRBD2 (5 bases each). Germline assignment: CDR1 MGHDK and CDR2 SYGVNS. The CDR3 spans 15 residues. Between the trimmed V and J ends, which lost 5 bases and 3 bases, there was a span of 15 bases. CDR3 in DNA: TGTGCCAGCAGTCCGTCGGGACGCAGGACAGATACGCAGTATTTT. Translation gives CASSPSGRRTDTQYF.

The chain joins TRBV6-2 or TRBV6-3 to TRBJ2-7, with TRBD1 identical over 9 bases. The CDR3 sequence is 15 residues long. Looked up from germline, CDR1 is MNHEY and CDR2 is SVGEGT. V lost 6 bases, J lost 5 bases, and 11 bases stayed unmatched. The CDR3 region is CASRVAGTGTHEQYF. In nucleotides, the CDR3 is TGTGCCAGCAGAGTAGCCGGGACAGGGACCCACGAGCAGTACTTC.

The V call is TRBV2, the J call TRBJ2-6; D possibly corresponds to TRBD2 (5 bases). Germline assignment: CDR1 SNHLY and CDR2 FYNNEI. This CDR3 region has 15 residues. V was shortened by 6 bases and J by 1 base, with 10 bases between the two germline ends. DNA for the CDR3: TGTGCCAGCAGACGGGAAATTTCTGGGGCCAACGTCCTGACTTTC. Encoded protein: CASRREISGANVLTF.

The rearrangement links TRBV6-5 to TRBJ1-1; unclear D gene. The germline V gene encodes CDR1 MNHEY and CDR2 SVGAGI. V lost 2 bases to trimming and J lost 3 bases, with 10 bases between them. This CDR3 contains 14 residues. The CDR3 sequence: CASSYLGRHTEAFF. DNA for the CDR3: TGTGCCAGCAGTTACCTCGGAAGGCACACTGAAGCTTTCTTT.

V and J are TRBV4-2 and TRBJ2-7; no clear D gene. Trimming took 3 bases from V and 4 from J, leaving 28 bases between them. The CDR3 has 19 amino acids. Looked up from germline, CDR1 is LGHNA and CDR2 is YNFKEQ. The CDR3 DNA reads TGTGCCAGCAGCCAGGCTTGGGTCCATATCACCGGATCCCTATACGAGCAGTACTTC. It encodes CASSQAWVHITGSLYEQYF.

The chain joins TRBV30 to TRBJ2-1, with 9 bases fitting TRBD1. CDR1 is GTSNPN and CDR2 is SVGIG in the germline V gene (reference sequence). Germline trimming cut 4 bases from V and 4 bases from J; bases unmatched to any gene: 5. CDR3 size: 14 residues. The CDR3 protein is CAWNRDRVYNEQFF. Here the CDR3 DNA reads TGTGCCTGGAACCGGGACAGGGTATACAATGAGCAGTTCTTC.

The CDR3 here is CASSVESFPEVAEAFF. The CDR3 DNA is TGTGCCAGCAGTGTAGAAAGCTTCCCTGAGGTCGCTGAAGCTTTCTTT. The V gene is TRBV2, the J gene TRBJ1-1; D call uncertain. Germline V gene lookup returns CDR1 SNHLY and CDR2 FYNNEI. V was clipped by 4 bases and J by 6 bases, with 21 bases between them. This CDR3 is built from 16 residues. Full variable domain (outside the CDR3, taken from reference TRBV2 and TRBJ1-1): EPEVTQTPSHQVTQMGQEVILRCVPISNHLYFYWYRQILGQKVEFLVSFYNNEISEKSEIFDDQFSVERPDGSNFTLKIRSTKLEDSAMYFCASSVESFPEVAEAFFGQGTRLTVV.

This chain links TRBV6-1 with TRBJ2-3; a weak D match, TRBD2 (6 bases). The CDR3 length is 14 residues. From germline, CDR1 is MNHNS and CDR2 SASEGT. Trimming took 5 bases from V and 5 from J, leaving 14 bases between them. The CDR3 region is CASSFLGGIDTQYF. CDR3 DNA: TGTGCCAGCAGTTTCCTCGGGGGAATAGATACGCAGTATTTT.